This T cell receptor (beta chain) was sequenced in a study of T cell clones after liver transplantation. About the research overall: As an antigen-independent comparator, third-party-reactive TCRbeta sequences came from pre-transplant mixed lymphocyte reactions.

To note about this clone: The antigen remains unidentified.

Findings and limits, study-wide: A significant post-transplant drop in circulating graft-donor-reactive CD4 TCRbeta sequences occurred in most of the 8 subjects. In a couple of subjects, few donor cells limited the measurable donor-reactive repertoire.

Sequencing was performed with immunoSEQ multiplex PCR; in TCRdb, only in-frame clones are kept and a portion is missing. The sample carries over 100,000 clones, 82% recorded once. The V gene's germline CDR1 is SGHRS and CDR2 YFSETQ. The CDR3 contains 14 residues. V trimming: 2 bases; J trimming: 4 bases; junction bases outside the gene matches: 5. Sequences were derived from CD4+ T cells from blood, sampled before liver transplant. The origin of this receptor is a human donor who received a liver transplant. The gene calls are TRBV5-1 and TRBJ2-5; TRBD1 agrees at 7 bases. The CDR3 protein is CASSFKTGPETQYF. CDR3 sequence (DNA): TGCGCCAGCAGCTTTAAGACAGGGCCAGAGACCCAGTACTTC.